The rows below give T cell receptor beta chains drawn from one sample of a study of blood T cell repertoires in COVID-19. Sequencing used immunoSEQ multiplex PCR; TCRdb keeps in-frame clones, though not all of them. The sample lists around 160,000 clones; around 90% were seen once. The sample was peripheral blood. These receptors were taken from a man in his sixties with active or convalescent COVID-19. CDR3s leave out the opening cysteine and the closing phenylalanine or tryptophan. Fields, in order: V gene, J gene, CDR3 protein.

V gene: TRBV5-1
J gene: TRBJ2-1
CDR3 protein: ASSTGQGANNEQF

V gene: TRBV6-5
J gene: TRBJ2-7
CDR3 protein: ASSFNRVHEQY

V gene: TRBV27
J gene: TRBJ1-5
CDR3 protein: ASSSDSRSNQPQH

V gene: TRBV3-1/TRBV3-2
J gene: TRBJ1-2
CDR3 protein: ASSQDQGGGYT

V gene: TRBV10-3
J gene: TRBJ2-5
CDR3 protein: AISEGSGPYQETQY

V gene: TRBV6-5
J gene: TRBJ1-1
CDR3 protein: ASRKQGPNTEAF

V gene: TRBV7-9
J gene: TRBJ1-6
CDR3 protein: ASTRTGGYDSPLH

V gene: TRBV18
J gene: TRBJ1-1
CDR3 protein: ASSPRGQGTNTEAF

V gene: TRBV7-8
J gene: TRBJ1-2
CDR3 protein: ASSMGQGPYGYT

V gene: TRBV5-1
J gene: TRBJ1-6
CDR3 protein: ASSPRTGDSPLH

V gene: TRBV9
J gene: TRBJ1-5
CDR3 protein: ASSVDRGSQPQH

V gene: TRBV19
J gene: TRBJ1-2
CDR3 protein: ASSRDRDEGYT

V gene: TRBV5-1
J gene: TRBJ2-7
CDR3 protein: ASGRAPYEQY

V gene: TRBV18
J gene: TRBJ1-6
CDR3 protein: ASSPDPGQGNSPLH

V gene: TRBV3-1/TRBV3-2
J gene: TRBJ1-1
CDR3 protein: ASSQDRAQKAF

V gene: TRBV10-2
J gene: TRBJ1-5
CDR3 protein: ASSDPGGSGSQH

V gene: TRBV27
J gene: TRBJ2-3
CDR3 protein: ASSFRRTSGSRGSTDTQY

V gene: TRBV14
J gene: TRBJ1-3
CDR3 protein: ASSQARNTIY

V gene: TRBV12-5
J gene: TRBJ1-5
CDR3 protein: ASGRTGVGQPQH

V gene: TRBV6-1
J gene: TRBJ1-2
CDR3 protein: ASSEAIRGIGYGYT

V gene: TRBV5-1
J gene: TRBJ2-1
CDR3 protein: ASSLGTGVSAYNEQF

V gene: TRBV6-5
J gene: TRBJ1-1
CDR3 protein: ASSYSGTGKGTEAF